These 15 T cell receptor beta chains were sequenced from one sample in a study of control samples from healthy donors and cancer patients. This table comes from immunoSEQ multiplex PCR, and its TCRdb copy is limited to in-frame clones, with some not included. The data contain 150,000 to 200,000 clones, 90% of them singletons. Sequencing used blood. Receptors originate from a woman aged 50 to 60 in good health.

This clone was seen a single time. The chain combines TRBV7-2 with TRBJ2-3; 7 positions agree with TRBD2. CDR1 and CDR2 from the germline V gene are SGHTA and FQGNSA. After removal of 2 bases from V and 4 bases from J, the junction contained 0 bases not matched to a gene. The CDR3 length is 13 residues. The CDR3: CASSLRGADTQYF. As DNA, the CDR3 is TGTGCCAGCAGCTTACGGGGGGCAGATACGCAGTATTTT.

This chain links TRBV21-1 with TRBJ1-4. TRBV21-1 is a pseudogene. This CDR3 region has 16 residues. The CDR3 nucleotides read TGTGCCAGTCCGTCCAGCCCCCGGCAAGTTAATGAAAAACTGTTTTTT. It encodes CASPSSPRQVNEKLFF.

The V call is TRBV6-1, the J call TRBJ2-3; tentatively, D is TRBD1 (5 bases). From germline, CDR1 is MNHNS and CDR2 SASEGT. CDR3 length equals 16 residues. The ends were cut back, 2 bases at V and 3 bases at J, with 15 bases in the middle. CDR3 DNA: TGTGCCAGCAGTGAAAACTACAGGACAATTACAGATACGCAGTATTTT. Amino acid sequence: CASSENYRTITDTQYF.

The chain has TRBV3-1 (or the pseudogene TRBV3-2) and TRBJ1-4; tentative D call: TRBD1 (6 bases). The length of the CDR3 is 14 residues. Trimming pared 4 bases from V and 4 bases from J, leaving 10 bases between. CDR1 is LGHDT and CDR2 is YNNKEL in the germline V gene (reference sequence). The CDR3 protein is CASSPGQFNEKLFF. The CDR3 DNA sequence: TGTGCCAGCAGCCCCGGACAGTTTAATGAAAAACTGTTTTTT.

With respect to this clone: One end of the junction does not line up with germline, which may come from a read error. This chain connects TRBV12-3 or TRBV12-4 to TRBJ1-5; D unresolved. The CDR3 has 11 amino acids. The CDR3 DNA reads TGTGCCAGCAGTTTAGGAACTATTATCTTTTTT. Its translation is CASSLGTIIFF.

CDR3: CASSRDTMNTEAFF. Here the CDR3 DNA reads TGTGCCAGCAGTAGGGACACTATGAACACTGAAGCTTTCTTT. The chain couples TRBV27 to TRBJ1-1, with D possibly matching TRBD1 (6 bases). The CDR3 extends over 14 amino acids. The ends were cut back, 5 bases at V and 0 bases at J, with 10 bases in the middle. Germline V gives CDR1 MNHEY, CDR2 SMNVEV (reference sequence).

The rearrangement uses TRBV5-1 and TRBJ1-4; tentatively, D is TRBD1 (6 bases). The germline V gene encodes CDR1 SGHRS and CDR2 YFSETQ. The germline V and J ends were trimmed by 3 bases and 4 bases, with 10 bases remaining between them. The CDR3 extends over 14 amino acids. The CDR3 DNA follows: TGCGCCAGCAGCTCCGACAGGTATAATGAAAAACTGTTTTTT. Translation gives CASSSDRYNEKLFF.

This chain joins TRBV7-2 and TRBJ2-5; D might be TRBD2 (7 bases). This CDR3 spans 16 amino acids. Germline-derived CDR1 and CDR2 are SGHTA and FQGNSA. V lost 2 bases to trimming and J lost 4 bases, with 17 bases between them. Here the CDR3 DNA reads TGTGCCAGCAGCTTAACGGGGGGCAGGGGATCAGAGACCCAGTACTTC. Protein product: CASSLTGGRGSETQYF.

The DNA for the CDR3 is TGTGCCAGCAGTGAAGCAAGCGGGGTTGGCTACAATGAGCAGTTCTTC. Its protein is CASSEASGVGYNEQFF. V and J are TRBV6-1 and TRBJ2-1; 7 bases are a match to TRBD2. Germline CDR1 reads MNHNS; CDR2 reads SASEGT. The trim removed 0 bases at V and 3 bases at J, leaving 5 bases unmatched. CDR3 length: 16 residues.

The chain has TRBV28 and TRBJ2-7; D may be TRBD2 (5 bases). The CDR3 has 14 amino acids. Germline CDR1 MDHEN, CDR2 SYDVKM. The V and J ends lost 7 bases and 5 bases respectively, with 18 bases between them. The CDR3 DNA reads TGTGCCAGCAAGGGCCTAGTGCTAGCAGACGAGCAGTACTTC. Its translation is CASKGLVLADEQYF.

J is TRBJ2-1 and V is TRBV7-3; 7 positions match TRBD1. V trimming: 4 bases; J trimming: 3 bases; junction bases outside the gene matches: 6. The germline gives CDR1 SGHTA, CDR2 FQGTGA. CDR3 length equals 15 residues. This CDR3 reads CASSSAGGNYNEQFF. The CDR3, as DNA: TGTGCCAGCAGCTCTGCAGGGGGTAACTACAATGAGCAGTTCTTC. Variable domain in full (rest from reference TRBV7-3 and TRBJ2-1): GAGVSQTPSNKVTEKGKYVELRCDPISGHTALYWYRQSLGQGPEFLIYFQGTGAADDSGLPNDRFFAVRPEGSVSTLKIQRTERGDSAVYLCASSSAGGNYNEQFFGPGTRLTVL.

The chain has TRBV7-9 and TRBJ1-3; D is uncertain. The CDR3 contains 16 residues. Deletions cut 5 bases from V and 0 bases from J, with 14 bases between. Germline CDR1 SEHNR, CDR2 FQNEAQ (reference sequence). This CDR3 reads CASSLLQLGSGNTIYF. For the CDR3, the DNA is TGTGCCAGCAGCCTCTTACAACTCGGCTCTGGAAACACCATATATTTT.

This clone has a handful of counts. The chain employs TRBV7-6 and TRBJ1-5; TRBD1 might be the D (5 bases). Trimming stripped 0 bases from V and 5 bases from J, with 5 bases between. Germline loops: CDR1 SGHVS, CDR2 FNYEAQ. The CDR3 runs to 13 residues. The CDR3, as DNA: TGTGCCAGCAGCTTAGCGGGGGATCAGCCCCAGCATTTT. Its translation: CASSLAGDQPQHF.

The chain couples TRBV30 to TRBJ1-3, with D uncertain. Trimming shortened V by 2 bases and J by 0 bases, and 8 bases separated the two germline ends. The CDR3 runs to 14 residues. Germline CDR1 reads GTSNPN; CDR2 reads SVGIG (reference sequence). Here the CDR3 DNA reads TGTGCCTGGAGTTTAGCAAGCTCTGGAAACACCATATATTTT. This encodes CAWSLASSGNTIYF.

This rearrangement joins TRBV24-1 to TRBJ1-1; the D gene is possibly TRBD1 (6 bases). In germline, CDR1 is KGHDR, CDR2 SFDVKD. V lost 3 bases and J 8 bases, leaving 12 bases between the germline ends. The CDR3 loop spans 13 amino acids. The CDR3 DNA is TGTGCCACCAGTGATGTCAGGGGAGGGGAAGCTTTCTTT. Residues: CATSDVRGGEAFF.